These 12 T cell receptor beta chains came from one sample sequenced in a study of blood T cell repertoires in COVID-19. Measured with immunoSEQ multiplex PCR; TCRdb has only the in-frame clones, and not every one. The repertoire holds under 300,000 clones, with around four fifths as singletons. Sequenced input: peripheral blood. The receptors here all came from an elderly man with acute or convalescent COVID-19.

The V and J genes are TRBV7-8 and TRBJ2-7, with 11 nucleotides matching TRBD2. CDR1 SGHVS and CDR2 FQNEAQ come from the germline V gene. Trimming at V came to 5 bases and at J to 3 bases, leaving 3 bases not matched to a gene. The CDR3 is made up of 14 amino acids. The CDR3 region is CASSETSGVYEQYF. CDR3 DNA sequence: TGTGCCAGCAGCGAGACTAGCGGGGTCTACGAGCAGTACTTC.

The sample holds one count of this clone. J is TRBJ2-7 and V is TRBV29-1; 9 bases agree with TRBD2. The V gene end was trimmed by 4 bases and the J gene end by 9 bases; junction bases not matched to a gene: 10. The CDR3 runs to 13 residues. Germline assignment: CDR1 SQVTM and CDR2 ANQGSEA. The CDR3 nucleotides read TGCAGCGTTGGGCTAGCGGGATCTTTCGTGCAGTACTTC. It encodes CSVGLAGSFVQYF.

This chain joins TRBV3-1 (or the pseudogene TRBV3-2) and TRBJ1-6; 11 nucleotides align to TRBD1. The CDR3 sequence is 15 residues long. V lost 1 base and J lost 13; bases outside the gene matches: 6. Germline V lookup: CDR1 LGHDT, CDR2 YNNKEL (reference sequence). CDR3 region: CASSQVPGQGVPLHF. The CDR3 DNA follows: TGTGCCAGCAGCCAAGTTCCGGGACAGGGGGTGCCCCTCCACTTT.

This chain connects TRBV30 to TRBJ2-7; 10 nucleotides align to TRBD1. V lost 5 bases to trimming and J lost 6 bases; unmatched junction nucleotides: 4. CDR3 length: 12 residues. Per germline, CDR1 GTSNPN and CDR2 SVGIG (reference sequence). The CDR3 loop reads CAWGGTGAEQYF. CDR3 coding DNA: TGTGCCTGGGGGGGGACAGGGGCCGAGCAGTACTTC.

V gene TRBV19 combines with J gene TRBJ1-4; 9 nucleotides agree with TRBD1. V lost 8 bases, J lost 6 bases, and 10 bases stayed unmatched. CDR1 and CDR2 (germline): LNHDA, SQIVND (reference sequence). The CDR3 totals 15 residues. Here the CDR3 reads CASGIRGQGYEKLFF. As DNA, the CDR3 is TGTGCCAGTGGGATTCGGGGACAGGGATATGAAAAACTGTTTTTT.

The chain has TRBV28 and TRBJ2-2, with 12 positions matching TRBD2. With 6 bases clipped from V and 0 bases from J, the junction kept 8 bases outside the gene matches. The germline V gene encodes CDR1 MDHEN and CDR2 SYDVKM. CDR3 size: 18 residues. CDR3 DNA: TGTGCCAGCAGAAAACAAGGACTAGCGGGGACGAACACCGGGGAGCTGTTTTTT. It specifies CASRKQGLAGTNTGELFF. Variable domain in full (rest from reference TRBV28 and TRBJ2-2): DVKVTQSSRYLVKRTGEKVFLECVQDMDHENMFWYRQDPGLGLRLIYFSYDVKMKEKGDIPEGYSVSREKKERFSLILESASTNQTSMYLCASRKQGLAGTNTGELFFGEGSRLTVL.

The chain joins TRBV28 to TRBJ2-1; TRBD2 matches 10 bases. The CDR3 is 17 residues long. The junction had 5 bases not matched to a gene; V was cut back by 0 bases and J by 3 bases. Germline V gene lookup returns CDR1 MDHEN and CDR2 SYDVKM. CDR3 residues: CASSLWASGRLYNEQFF. The CDR3 bases are TGTGCCAGCAGTTTATGGGCTAGCGGGAGACTCTACAATGAGCAGTTCTTC.

This clone appeared a single time. The chain employs TRBV4-2 and TRBJ1-2; D possibly corresponds to TRBD1 (6 bases). The V end was cut by 1 base, the J end by 8 bases, with 11 bases between. The CDR3 length is 13 residues. Germline lookup yields CDR1 LGHNA and CDR2 YNFKEQ. The CDR3 region has the DNA TGTGCCAGCAGCCAAGTAGGACAGCGAGGCTACACCTTC. Translated, it gives CASSQVGQRGYTF.

This sequence joins TRBV6-5 and TRBJ1-1; 7 positions agree with TRBD1. This CDR3 has 14 residues. From germline, CDR1 is MNHEY and CDR2 SVGAGI. V was pared by 4 bases and J by 11 bases, with 13 bases of the junction left unmatched. The CDR3 loop reads CASSSGGTRVTAFF. In DNA, the CDR3 is TGTGCCAGCAGTTCAGGGGGGACGAGAGTTACGGCTTTCTTT.

The count of this clone is one. The CDR3 spells CASVGTTYGDEQFF. The DNA for the CDR3 is TGTGCCAGTGTGGGGACTACTTATGGGGATGAGCAGTTCTTC. This chain joins TRBV11-2 and TRBJ2-1, with TRBD2 matching over 7 bases. Germline loops: CDR1 SGHAT, CDR2 FQNNGV. V lost 9 bases, J lost 8 bases, and 13 bases stayed unmatched. This CDR3 region has 14 residues.

The V and J genes are TRBV11-2 and TRBJ1-3; D gene ambiguous. Germline lookup yields CDR1 SGHAT and CDR2 FQNNGV. This CDR3 contains 15 residues. Trimming left V 1 base short and J 0 bases short, with 7 bases between. Written as DNA, the CDR3 is TGTGCCAGCAGCTTAGGACACACCTCTGGAAACACCATATATTTT. It translates to CASSLGHTSGNTIYF.

This clone was found once. The chain recombines TRBV6-5 with TRBJ2-7; a weak D match, TRBD1 (6 bases). With 6 bases removed from V and 3 bases from J, the gap between germline ends came to 9 bases. The germline gives CDR1 MNHEY, CDR2 SVGAGI. CDR3 length: 12 residues. CDR3 region: CASSRDNYEQYF. CDR3 DNA: TGTGCCAGCAGCCGGGACAACTACGAGCAGTACTTC.